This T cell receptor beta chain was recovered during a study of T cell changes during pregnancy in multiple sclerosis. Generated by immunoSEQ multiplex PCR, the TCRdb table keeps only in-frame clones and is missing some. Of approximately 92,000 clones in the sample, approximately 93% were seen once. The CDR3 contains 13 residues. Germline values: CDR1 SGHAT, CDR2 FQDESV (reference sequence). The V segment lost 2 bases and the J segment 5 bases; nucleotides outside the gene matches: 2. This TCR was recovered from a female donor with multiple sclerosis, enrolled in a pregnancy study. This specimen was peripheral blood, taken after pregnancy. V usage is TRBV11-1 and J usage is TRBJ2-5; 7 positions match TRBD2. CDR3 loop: CASSLWEGETQYF. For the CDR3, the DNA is TGTGCCAGCAGCTTATGGGAGGGGGAGACCCAGTACTTC.